The 18 T cell receptor beta chains presented below share a single source sample, sequenced in a study of T cells in Graves' hyperthyroidism and ophthalmopathy. Amplification targeted TCR beta CDR3 regions from RNA transcripts. HTBI primers were the set used in a first-round RT-PCR of the TCR CDR3. From the multiplex PCR reads, TCRdb called clonotypes with MiXCR, one entry per CDR3 protein. The repertoire holds around 600,000 distinct CDR3 sequences, around 13% seen once, with about an eighth in the top ten. Material for sequencing was blood. All receptors derive from a woman between 50 and 59 years old with Graves' ophthalmopathy.

The chain carries TRBV9 and TRBJ2-3, with 9 bases that match TRBD2. Germline V lookup: CDR1 SGDLS, CDR2 YYNGEE. V dropped 3 bases and J dropped 1; count of bases not matched to a gene: 3. The CDR3 extends over 15 amino acids. This chain's CDR3 is CASSASGIGTDTQYF. The CDR3 DNA reads TGTGCCAGCAGCGCTAGCGGGATTGGCACAGATACGCAGTATTTT.

Only a few counts were recorded for this clonotype. V is TRBV5-5 and J is TRBJ2-7; D unresolved. The CDR3 sequence is 14 residues long. V gave up 3 bases and J gave up 0 bases, with 10 bases separating them. Germline lookup yields CDR1 SGHKS and CDR2 YYEKEE (reference sequence). CDR3 loop: CASSSLTGSYEQYF. The CDR3 bases are TGTGCCAGCAGCTCGCTGACTGGCTCCTACGAGCAGTACTTC.

V is TRBV24-1 and J is TRBJ2-5; 8 nucleotides line up with TRBD2. Germline assignment: CDR1 KGHDR and CDR2 SFDVKD. With V trimmed by 0 bases and J by 2 bases, 7 bases remained unmatched. The CDR3 sequence is 17 residues long. Written as DNA, the CDR3 is TGTGCCACCAGTGATTTGCGGGTAGCGGGACGTCAAGAGACCCAGTACTTC. Amino acids: CATSDLRVAGRQETQYF.

This clonotype came up a few times. This chain joins TRBV28 and TRBJ2-2; 12 nucleotides align to TRBD1. This CDR3 region has 15 residues. The germline gives CDR1 MDHEN, CDR2 SYDVKM. J lost 7 bases, V lost 5 bases, and 5 bases had no gene match. The CDR3 reads CASSRDRGLVGELFF. The CDR3, as DNA: TGTGCCAGCAGTAGGGACAGGGGGCTGGTCGGGGAGCTGTTTTTT.

This clonotype has ten or more counts. This chain's CDR3 is CASSLPGGNQPQHF. In DNA form, the CDR3 reads TGTGCCAGCAGTTTGCCAGGGGGGAATCAGCCCCAGCATTTT. V and J are TRBV7-9 and TRBJ1-5; 7 bases are a match to TRBD1. The CDR3 runs to 14 residues. Germline V gene lookup returns CDR1 SEHNR and CDR2 FQNEAQ (reference sequence). The V and J ends lost 6 bases and 4 bases, in that order; junction bases with no gene match: 6.

This clonotype has ten or more counts. V usage is TRBV5-1 and J usage is TRBJ2-3, with D maybe TRBD2 (6 bases). This CDR3 region has 14 residues. Trimming removed 5 bases from V and 0 bases from J, with 10 bases in between. CDR1 is SGHRS and CDR2 is YFSETQ in the germline V gene. CDR3 amino acids: CASRLATSTDTQYF. The CDR3, as DNA: TGCGCCAGCAGGCTAGCGACTAGCACAGATACGCAGTATTTT. The variable domain in full, with the rest retrieved from reference TRBV5-1 and TRBJ2-3, is KAGVTQTPRYLIKTRGQQVTLSCSPISGHRSVSWYQQTPGQGLQFLFEYFSETQRNKGNFPGRFSGRQFSNSRSEMNVSTLELGDSALYLCASRLATSTDTQYFGPGTRLTVL.

The rearrangement links TRBV24-1 to TRBJ1-2, with D hard to call. CDR1 KGHDR and CDR2 SFDVKD come from the germline V gene. Trimming removed 9 bases at V and 5 bases at J, with 12 bases between. The CDR3 spans 12 residues. CDR3 sequence (DNA): TGTGCCACCTGGGCCTCCAAATATGGCTACACCTTC. Amino acid sequence: CATWASKYGYTF.

This clonotype was counted at least ten times. V and J are TRBV7-2 and TRBJ1-2, with TRBD1 identical over 11 bases. This CDR3 is built from 15 residues. V lost 3 bases and J lost 5; bases outside the gene matches: 5. Germline V gene lookup returns CDR1 SGHTA and CDR2 FQGNSA. For the CDR3, the DNA is TGTGCCAGCAGCTTGGGACAGGGGGGGAGATATGGCTACACCTTC. Protein product: CASSLGQGGRYGYTF.

In its sample, this clonotype was seen many times. The chain joins TRBV10-3 to TRBJ1-2; 7 nucleotides line up with TRBD1. Germline CDR1 and CDR2: ENHRY and SYGVKD. The junction had 15 bases not matched to a gene; V was cut back by 3 bases and J by 5 bases. This CDR3 spans 17 amino acids. CDR3 sequence: CAISDPTGNSWAYGYTF. The DNA of the CDR3 is TGTGCCATCAGTGACCCGACAGGGAACTCCTGGGCATATGGCTACACCTTC.

This clonotype was observed many times. V and J are TRBV4-3 and TRBJ2-7, with TRBD1 identical over 11 bases. The germline V gene has CDR1 LGHNA and CDR2 YSLEER. The CDR3 covers 15 residues. Losses at the gene ends were 6 bases for V and 7 bases for J; bases not matched to a gene: 11. The CDR3 spells CASSRRTGGLEEQYF. The DNA of the CDR3 is TGCGCCAGCAGTCGAAGGACAGGGGGCTTGGAGGAGCAGTACTTC.

This clonotype was counted ten times or more. This rearrangement joins TRBV20-1 to TRBJ2-7, with D possibly matching TRBD2 (6 bases). Trimming cost V 6 bases and J 0 bases, with 15 bases left between them. The CDR3 totals 14 residues. Germline V gene data show CDR1 as DFQATT and CDR2 as SNEGSKA (reference sequence). The CDR3 loop is CSATGLQHSYEQYF. The CDR3 DNA reads as TGCAGTGCAACGGGACTCCAACACTCCTACGAGCAGTACTTC.

The chain has TRBV5-1 and TRBJ1-3; no definite D call. The V end was cut by 3 bases, the J end by 0 bases, with 16 bases between. The CDR3 consists of 17 residues. CDR1 and CDR2 (germline): SGHRS, YFSETQ. In nucleotides, the CDR3 is TGCGCCAGCAGCTCCTTCCCGATTGACGGCTCTGGAAACACCATATATTTT. It is translated as CASSSFPIDGSGNTIYF.

This clonotype was counted ten times or more. The chain carries TRBV2 and TRBJ2-2; no clear D. This CDR3 has 13 residues. Trimming cost V 6 bases and J 0 bases, with 5 bases left between them. From germline, CDR1 is SNHLY and CDR2 FYNNEI. CDR3 amino acids: CASRGPNTGELFF. CDR3 DNA sequence: TGTGCCAGCAGAGGACCGAACACCGGGGAGCTGTTTTTT.

This clonotype was detected ten times or more. The V gene is TRBV3-1, the J gene TRBJ2-5; D is perhaps TRBD1 (6 bases). Trimming left V 3 bases short and J 7 bases short, with 15 bases between. CDR3 length: 14 residues. Per germline, CDR1 LGHDT and CDR2 YNNKEL (reference sequence). The CDR3: CASSHSGQGGTQYF. The CDR3 DNA reads TGTGCCAGCAGCCACTCCGGGCAAGGGGGGACCCAGTACTTC.

CDR3 in amino acids: CASSSGRALEQFF. The CDR3 region has the DNA TGCGCCAGTTCTAGCGGGAGGGCACTGGAGCAGTTCTTC. The chain carries TRBV5-1 and TRBJ2-1, with 12 bases identical to TRBD2. This CDR3 has 13 amino acids. The V gene's germline CDR1 is SGHRS and CDR2 YFSETQ. Trimming removed 8 bases from V and 10 bases from J; junction bases left unmatched: 7.

This clonotype has just a few counts. The rearrangement joins TRBV19 to TRBJ1-2; TRBD1 might be the D (6 bases). The V gene's germline CDR1 is LNHDA and CDR2 SQIVND (reference sequence). V lost 5 bases and J lost 4, with 17 bases in between. This CDR3 spans 15 amino acids. The CDR3 DNA reads as TGTGCCAGTAGTTCGACCGGGACAATACCCTATGGCTACACCTTC. Its protein product is CASSSTGTIPYGYTF.

This clonotype occurred many times. J is TRBJ2-5 and V is TRBV27, with 7 bases identical to TRBD2. J was trimmed by 5 bases and V by 3 bases; bases with no gene match: 18. Germline CDR1 and CDR2: MNHEY and SMNVEV (reference sequence). The CDR3 length is 18 residues. CDR3 loop: CASSFVQGGPPSSETQYF. CDR3 bases: TGTGCCAGCAGTTTCGTCCAGGGAGGGCCTCCATCCAGCGAGACCCAGTACTTC.

The V call is TRBV7-2, the J call TRBJ2-2; D is undetermined. Germline lookup yields CDR1 SGHTA and CDR2 FQGNSA. The V end lost 7 bases, the J end lost 4 bases, and 13 bases lay between the germline ends. This CDR3 is 14 amino acids long. This CDR3 is CASTKLSTTGELFF. CDR3 nucleotides: TGTGCCAGCACCAAGCTTTCTACCACCGGGGAGCTGTTTTTT.